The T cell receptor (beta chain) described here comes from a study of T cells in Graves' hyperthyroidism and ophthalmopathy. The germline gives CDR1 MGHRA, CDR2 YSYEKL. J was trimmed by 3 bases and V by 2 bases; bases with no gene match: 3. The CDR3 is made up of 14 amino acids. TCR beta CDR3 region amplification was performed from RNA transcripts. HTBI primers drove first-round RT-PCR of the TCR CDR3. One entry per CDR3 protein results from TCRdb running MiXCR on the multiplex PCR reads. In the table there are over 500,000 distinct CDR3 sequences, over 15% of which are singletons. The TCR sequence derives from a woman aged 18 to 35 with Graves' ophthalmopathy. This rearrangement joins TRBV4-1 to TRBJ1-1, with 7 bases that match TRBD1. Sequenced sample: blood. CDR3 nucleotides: TGCGCCAGCAGCCAAACCGGGACAGACACTGAAGCTTTCTTT. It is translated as CASSQTGTDTEAFF.